This T cell receptor beta chain was observed in a study of TIL therapy for anti-PD-1-resistant metastatic lung cancer. On the study more broadly: Tumors were harvested before any PD-1/PD-L1 blockade. Median patient age was almost 55, ranging about 35-85 years. Most patients had lung adenocarcinoma; a few tumors were EGFR-mutant, two ALK-rearranged; half smoked currently or formerly.

Study findings and constraints: Patients were highly selected, enriched for treatment-naive, never-smoker and oncogene-addicted cases.

Time point here: pre-treatment sample, taken before nivolumab and TIL therapy. V was clipped by 9 bases and J by 1 base; unmatched bases: 7. Germline CDR1 is MNHEY and CDR2 is SMNVEV (reference sequence). The CDR3 runs to 15 residues. Remarks on this clone: As yet, its antigen is unknown.

Sequencing used immunoSEQ v3. The protocol was immunoSEQ multiplex PCR, while the TCRdb copy is restricted to in-frame clones and leaves out a portion. The sample gives tens of thousands of clones, approximately 79% of which show up once; more than 12% is in the top ten. The sequenced sample was blood, obtained at baseline. V and J are TRBV27 and TRBJ2-2; the match to TRBD2 covers 8 bases. The source of this sequence is a man aged 65 to 79 with non-small cell lung cancer. The chain's CDR3 is CASHGAGGNTGELFF. The CDR3 region has the DNA TGTGCCAGTCATGGGGCGGGAGGGAACACCGGGGAGCTGTTTTTT.